These 32 T cell receptor beta chains originate from one sample sequenced in a study of T cells in Graves' hyperthyroidism and ophthalmopathy. The source material, RNA transcripts, was used to amplify TCR beta CDR3 regions. When the TCR CDR3 underwent first-round RT-PCR, the HTBI primer set was used. TCRdb used MiXCR to reprocess the multiplex PCR reads, holding one entry per CDR3 protein. The data contain 340,000 or so distinct CDR3 sequences, about 21% of them singletons. The sequenced material came from blood. These receptors all come from a woman aged 45-59 years with Graves' hyperthyroidism.

This clonotype was seen repeatedly, ten times or more. The V call is TRBV28, the J call TRBJ2-2; D is unclear. The V end lost 7 bases, the J end lost 1 base, and 7 bases lay between the germline ends. The CDR3 loop spans 13 amino acids. Germline lookup yields CDR1 MDHEN and CDR2 SYDVKM. CDR3 loop: CASTKGNTGELFF. The CDR3 nucleotides read TGTGCCAGCACCAAAGGGAACACCGGGGAGCTGTTTTTT.

This clonotype was seen ten or more times. The rearrangement links TRBV11-3 to TRBJ2-2; TRBD2 might be the D (5 bases). Germline V gene lookup returns CDR1 SGHNT and CDR2 YENEEA. This CDR3 contains 15 residues. V gave up 2 bases and J gave up 4 bases, with 11 bases separating them. The CDR3 coding sequence is TGTGCCAGCAGCTTAAGGCCGGGGTCCACCGGGGAGCTGTTTTTT. Amino acids: CASSLRPGSTGELFF.

This clonotype occurred a few times. The rearrangement uses TRBV30 and TRBJ2-1; D may be TRBD2 (5 bases). Germline assignment: CDR1 GTSNPN and CDR2 SVGIG (reference sequence). The CDR3 is 17 residues long. The V end was cut by 0 bases, the J end by 5 bases, with 20 bases between. The CDR3 loop is CAWSVPRRSESNNEQFF. The DNA of the CDR3 is TGTGCCTGGAGTGTTCCTAGGAGGAGCGAGTCAAACAATGAGCAGTTCTTC.

This clonotype has ten or more counts. The chain employs TRBV5-1 and TRBJ1-2; weak D call: TRBD1 (5 bases). CDR1 and CDR2 (germline): SGHRS, YFSETQ. Trimming took 0 bases from V and 2 from J, leaving 8 bases between them. The CDR3 covers 14 residues. CDR3 amino acids: CASSLDSGNYGYTF. In nucleotides, the CDR3 is TGCGCCAGCAGCTTGGACTCAGGGAACTATGGCTACACCTTC.

This clonotype showed up many times. This chain uses TRBV11-1 with TRBJ2-5, with 7 bases lining up with TRBD1. The CDR3 runs 16 residues. V was clipped by 5 bases and J by 2 bases; unmatched bases: 11. The germline V gene has CDR1 SGHAT and CDR2 FQDESV (reference sequence). CDR3 amino acids: CASSTRQGPSQETQYF. DNA of the CDR3: TGTGCCAGCAGCACTCGACAGGGACCCAGTCAAGAGACCCAGTACTTC.

This clonotype was detected many times. V gene TRBV7-9 combines with J gene TRBJ2-1; TRBD1 matches at 8 bases. The V and J ends lost 1 base and 5 bases, in that order; junction bases with no gene match: 4. Germline loops: CDR1 SEHNR, CDR2 FQNEAQ (reference sequence). The CDR3 consists of 15 residues. The CDR3 bases are TGTGCCAGCAGCTTAGGGACAGGGCTCCACAATGAGCAGTTCTTC. It is translated as CASSLGTGLHNEQFF.

There are a few counts of this clonotype. The genes are TRBV20-1 and TRBJ2-1, with 12 nucleotides matching TRBD2. CDR3 size: 14 residues. V was clipped by 3 bases and J by 13 bases; unmatched bases: 10. CDR1 DFQATT and CDR2 SNEGSKA come from the germline V gene (reference sequence). The CDR3 DNA reads as TGCAGTGCTAGTTCACTAGCGGGAGGCCCACGCCAGTTCTTC. It specifies CSASSLAGGPRQFF.

This clonotype has more than one count but fewer than ten. The rearrangement uses TRBV6-1 and TRBJ1-5, with 7 positions matching TRBD1. The CDR3 runs 14 residues. Germline-derived CDR1 and CDR2 are MNHNS and SASEGT. With 7 bases clipped from V and 4 bases from J, the junction kept 7 bases outside the gene matches. The CDR3 here is CASKPGQLNQPQHF. In DNA form, the CDR3 reads TGTGCCAGCAAACCGGGACAGCTTAATCAGCCCCAGCATTTT.

About this clonotype itself: A clone one base away is much larger, so this may be a read error. This sequence joins TRBV20-1 and TRBJ2-7, with 9 bases lining up with TRBD1. Germline V gene lookup returns CDR1 DFQATT and CDR2 SNEGSKA (reference sequence). The trim removed 6 bases at V and 2 bases at J, leaving 8 bases unmatched. This CDR3 contains 14 residues. For the CDR3, the DNA is TGCAGTGCGGAGGGACAGGGAGAAGCCTACGAGCAGTACTTC. Protein sequence: CSAEGQGEAYEQYF.

This clonotype was counted many times. CDR3 coding DNA: TGCGCCAGCAGCTCCAACTCCGGGTTCCAAGAGACCCAGTACTTC. Protein: CASSSNSGFQETQYF. This chain uses TRBV5-1 with TRBJ2-5, with unresolved D. The CDR3 sequence is 15 residues long. From germline, CDR1 is SGHRS and CDR2 YFSETQ. V lost 3 bases, J lost 1 base, and 13 bases lay in between.

The V gene is TRBV3-1, the J gene TRBJ1-1; maybe TRBD1 (5 bases). This CDR3 spans 14 amino acids. The ends were cut back, 0 bases at V and 6 bases at J, with 11 bases in the middle. Germline CDR1 reads LGHDT; CDR2 reads YNNKEL (reference sequence). In DNA form, the CDR3 reads TGTGCCAGCAGCCAAGAGGGGGGAGGACCTGAAGCTTTCTTT. Its translation is CASSQEGGGPEAFF.

This clonotype appeared a few times. V usage is TRBV5-1 and J usage is TRBJ2-1, with a weak D call TRBD2 (5 bases). Germline V gene sequence: CDR1 SGHRS, CDR2 YFSETQ. The CDR3 consists of 15 residues. V shed 1 base and J shed 9 bases, with 17 bases lying between them. The CDR3 loop is CASSLSDSPWGEQFF. CDR3 bases: TGCGCCAGCAGCTTGTCGGACTCTCCCTGGGGTGAGCAGTTCTTC.

The count of this clonotype is one. The chain combines TRBV5-5 with TRBJ1-6; D gene uncertain. Deletions cut 4 bases from V and 4 bases from J, with 12 bases between. The CDR3 covers 15 residues. The germline CDR1 and CDR2 sequences are SGHKS and YYEKEE (reference sequence). CDR3 amino acids: CASSSLRSYNSPLHF. In DNA, the CDR3 is TGTGCCAGCAGCAGCCTCAGGTCATATAATTCACCCCTCCACTTT.

The rearrangement links TRBV7-3 to TRBJ1-1; weak D call: TRBD1 (5 bases). From germline, CDR1 is SGHTA and CDR2 FQGTGA. The CDR3 has 15 residues. Trimming shortened V by 5 bases and J by 1 base, and 14 bases separated the two germline ends. In DNA, the CDR3 is TGTGCCAGCAGCAGCAACGGGGGAGAGAACACTGAAGCTTTCTTT. This translates into CASSSNGGENTEAFF.

This clonotype was detected a few times. The chain employs TRBV12-3 or TRBV12-4 and TRBJ1-5; D is uncertain. Deletions cut 7 bases from V and 0 bases from J, with 7 bases between. The CDR3 loop spans 13 amino acids. The CDR3 DNA is TGTGCCAGCACGGGAAATAGCAATCAGCCCCAGCATTTT. This gives the protein CASTGNSNQPQHF.

The chain has TRBV11-2 and TRBJ2-7; 9 bases are a match to TRBD1. Trimming removed 3 bases from V and 2 bases from J; junction bases left unmatched: 8. The CDR3 sequence is 16 residues long. CDR1 SGHAT and CDR2 FQNNGV come from the germline V gene. CDR3 residues: CASSLGHGTGPYEQYF. The DNA of the CDR3 is TGTGCCAGCAGCTTGGGACACGGGACAGGGCCCTACGAGCAGTACTTC.

This clonotype was observed at least ten times. V and J are TRBV19 and TRBJ2-3; 10 bases are a match to TRBD2. The V and J ends lost 5 bases and 0 bases, in that order; junction bases with no gene match: 2. CDR1 and CDR2 (germline): LNHDA, SQIVND (reference sequence). The CDR3 loop spans 15 amino acids. In DNA, the CDR3 is TGTGCCAGTAGTGGACTAGCGGAGAGCACAGATACGCAGTATTTT. Translation: CASSGLAESTDTQYF.

Many counts were recorded for this clonotype. The chain employs TRBV29-1 and TRBJ2-7, with D perhaps matching TRBD2 (8 bases). The CDR3 consists of 14 residues. Trimming took 1 base from V and 6 from J, leaving 16 bases between them. Germline V gene data show CDR1 as SQVTM and CDR2 as ANQGSEA. CDR3 nucleotide sequence: TGCAGCGTTGAAGGAGACAGGGCGGGGGGCGAGCAGTACTTC. The encoded protein is CSVEGDRAGGEQYF.

The genes are TRBV19 and TRBJ2-4, with D perhaps being TRBD1 or TRBD2 (7 bases each). The CDR3 extends over 16 amino acids. From germline, CDR1 is LNHDA and CDR2 SQIVND (reference sequence). Trimming shortened V by 6 bases and J by 6 bases, and 21 bases separated the two germline ends. CDR3 nucleotides: TGTGCCAGTAGCCACCGACAGGGCGGGGGTGGAAACATTCAGTACTTC. It codes for CASSHRQGGGGNIQYF.

In this sample, this clonotype turned up many times. The chain couples TRBV27 to TRBJ1-1; possible D gene TRBD1, 6 bases. This CDR3 spans 13 amino acids. Trimming stripped 8 bases from V and 2 bases from J, with 12 bases between. Germline V gene data show CDR1 as MNHEY and CDR2 as SMNVEV (reference sequence). The chain's CDR3 is CASHTGRNTEAFF. The CDR3 bases are TGTGCCAGCCATACAGGGAGAAACACTGAAGCTTTCTTT.

This clonotype has only a few counts. V is TRBV20-1 and J is TRBJ2-3; no reliable D call. This CDR3 has 14 amino acids. Germline CDR1 DFQATT, CDR2 SNEGSKA (reference sequence). V dropped 4 bases and J dropped 2 bases, with 13 bases sitting between them. CDR3: CSAIDKPPTDTQYF. CDR3 coding DNA: TGCAGTGCTATCGACAAGCCACCCACAGATACGCAGTATTTT.

This clonotype was found many times. V gene TRBV28 combines with J gene TRBJ1-4; no clear D. The ends were cut back, 3 bases at V and 6 bases at J, with 11 bases in the middle. Germline assignment: CDR1 MDHEN and CDR2 SYDVKM. There are 14 residues in the CDR3. The CDR3 is CASSLRTVYEKLFF. In DNA form, the CDR3 reads TGTGCCAGCAGTTTGCGGACCGTCTATGAAAAACTGTTTTTT.

A note on this clonotype: One base away lies a much larger clone, so this may be a sequencing read error. The rearrangement joins TRBV12-3 or TRBV12-4 to TRBJ2-7, with D maybe TRBD1 (6 bases). The V gene lost 6 bases and the J gene lost 2 bases, with 14 bases spanning the gap. The CDR3 is 14 residues long. CDR3 DNA: TGTGCCAGCAGGTCCGGCAGGGGACCCTACGAGCAGTACTTC. The encoded protein is CASRSGRGPYEQYF.

In the case of this clonotype: Since a much larger clone is just one base distant, this may be a read error. J is TRBJ2-7 and V is TRBV11-3; the D gene is possibly TRBD1 (6 bases). Germline V gene sequence: CDR1 SGHNT, CDR2 YENEEA. This CDR3 is built from 14 residues. CDR3 sequence (DNA): TGTGCCAACAGCTTAGGACAGAGCTCCTACGAGCAGTACTTC. Protein sequence: CANSLGQSSYEQYF.

This clonotype was detected many times. The J gene is TRBJ2-1, the V gene TRBV19; 8 positions match TRBD1. The germline V gene has CDR1 LNHDA and CDR2 SQIVND (reference sequence). The CDR3 runs 16 residues. J lost 1 base, V lost 5 bases, and 7 bases had no gene match. CDR3 DNA: TGTGCCAGTAGTTCCGACAGGGGCGCTTCCTACAATGAGCAGTTCTTC. The encoded protein is CASSSDRGASYNEQFF.

This clonotype was observed a handful of times. This chain connects TRBV29-1 to TRBJ2-3; the match to TRBD1 covers 8 bases. The CDR3 sequence is 13 residues long. Trimming removed 3 bases from V and 6 bases from J; junction bases left unmatched: 5. CDR1 and CDR2 (germline): SQVTM, ANQGSEA. CDR3 in amino acids: CSVETGAGDTQYF. Written as DNA, the CDR3 is TGCAGCGTTGAGACAGGGGCTGGGGATACGCAGTATTTT.

Many counts were recorded for this clonotype. V and J are TRBV24-1 and TRBJ2-1; D unclear. The CDR3 is made up of 13 amino acids. V was clipped by 4 bases and J by 7 bases, with 10 bases between them. From germline, CDR1 is KGHDR and CDR2 SFDVKD. The CDR3 region is CATSDPVWNEQFF. Here the CDR3 DNA reads TGTGCCACCAGTGACCCTGTTTGGAATGAGCAGTTCTTC.

This clonotype was recorded many times. This sequence joins TRBV19 and TRBJ2-7; 8 bases map to TRBD2. Looked up from germline, CDR1 is LNHDA and CDR2 is SQIVND (reference sequence). J lost 6 bases, V lost 0 bases, and 7 bases had no gene match. This CDR3 has 15 residues. For the CDR3, the DNA is TGTGCCAGTAGTATAGAAGTCGGGAGGGCCGCCGAGCAGTACTTC. This translates into CASSIEVGRAAEQYF.

For this clonotype: One base away lies a much larger clone, so this may be a sequencing read error. The CDR3: CVSSVGAGGSYNEQFF. The CDR3 region has the DNA TGTGTCAGCAGCGTAGGAGCGGGGGGTTCCTACAATGAGCAGTTCTTC. J is TRBJ2-1 and V is TRBV13, with TRBD2 identical over 9 bases. The germline V gene encodes CDR1 PRHDT and CDR2 FYEKMQ (reference sequence). The CDR3 has 16 amino acids.

The V call is TRBV2, the J call TRBJ1-6, with TRBD1 as a possible D gene (6 bases). Per the germline V gene, CDR1 is SNHLY and CDR2 is FYNNEI. The CDR3 runs to 14 residues. Trimming stripped 7 bases from V and 9 bases from J, with 16 bases between. The CDR3 nucleotides read TGTGCCAGCACCGAGAGGGGGAGAAGTTCACCCCTCCACTTT. It codes for CASTERGRSSPLHF.

This clonotype was recorded at least ten times. This chain uses TRBV7-8 with TRBJ1-6, with 8 bases lining up with TRBD1. There are 14 residues in the CDR3. The ends lost 1 base at V and 10 bases at J; junction bases unmatched: 3. Germline loops: CDR1 SGHVS, CDR2 FQNEAQ. Here the CDR3 reads CASSLGQGRSPLHF. CDR3 coding DNA: TGTGCCAGCAGCTTAGGACAGGGGAGATCACCCCTCCACTTT.

This chain connects TRBV12-3 or TRBV12-4 to TRBJ2-5, with no clear D. The V end was cut by 6 bases, the J end by 6 bases, with 8 bases between. The CDR3 length is 11 residues. The CDR3 nucleotides read TGTGCCAGCAGCCCAGAACAGACCCAGTACTTC. Its translation: CASSPEQTQYF.